These 15 T cell receptor beta chains originate from one sample sequenced in a study of cytomegalovirus exposure and HLA in healthy donors. PCR employed 60 Vbeta and 13 Jbeta primers. Libraries were prepared by immunoSEQ multiplex PCR; TCRdb keeps only in-frame clonotypes and omits some of them. This sample yields hundreds of thousands of clones, of which roughly 80% are seen a single time; less than 4.5% belongs to the top ten. The specimen sequenced was PBMCs. The receptor source for this set is a male donor in good health and CMV-seronegative.

The chain is built from TRBV10-1 and TRBJ2-7; possibly TRBD2 for D (6 bases). V was clipped by 2 bases and J by 6 bases, with 14 bases between them. Germline CDR1 reads WNHNN; CDR2 reads SYGVQD (reference sequence). The CDR3 contains 14 residues. DNA of the CDR3: TGCGCCAGCAGTGAGCGCCTAGCGCCAGGCGAGCAGTACTTC. Residues: CASSERLAPGEQYF.

The chain has TRBV23-1 and TRBJ2-5; 7 nucleotides agree with TRBD2. TRBV23-1 is classed as an ORF, of uncertain function. This CDR3 contains 16 residues. With V trimmed by 3 bases and J by 4 bases, 11 bases remained unmatched. CDR3 DNA sequence: TGCGCCAGCAGTCATCCCCCAGGGAGGGACCGAGAGACCCAGTACTTC. Its protein is CASSHPPGRDRETQYF.

The chain has TRBV28 and TRBJ1-5; TRBD1 matches at 9 bases. CDR1 is MDHEN and CDR2 is SYDVKM in the germline V gene. V lost 5 bases to trimming and J lost 1 base; unmatched junction nucleotides: 3. The CDR3 length is 15 residues. CDR3 DNA: TGTGCCAGCAGTATCGACAGGGGGAGCAATCAGCCCCAGCATTTT. This codes for CASSIDRGSNQPQHF.

This chain uses TRBV25-1 with TRBJ2-7; a possible D gene is TRBD2 (5 bases). CDR3 length: 14 amino acids. Trimming removed 4 bases at V and 2 bases at J, with 12 bases between. Germline CDR1 is MGHDK and CDR2 is SYGVNS. CDR3 sequence reads: CASSAGILPYEQYF. Written as DNA, the CDR3 is TGTGCCAGCAGTGCCGGGATTCTCCCCTACGAGCAGTACTTC.

CDR3 coding DNA: TGTGCCAGCAGCTCCTCCTACAGGGATGACGAGCAGTACTTC. Translating it yields CASSSSYRDDEQYF. The chain recombines TRBV13 with TRBJ2-7; D is perhaps TRBD1 (6 bases). Trimming removed 4 bases from V and 5 bases from J, with 15 bases in between. CDR1 PRHDT and CDR2 FYEKMQ come from the germline V gene (reference sequence). The CDR3 loop spans 14 amino acids.

J is TRBJ2-2 and V is TRBV28, with D possibly TRBD2 on 6 matching bases. CDR3 size: 18 residues. In germline, CDR1 is MDHEN, CDR2 SYDVKM. V was cut by 3 bases and J by 5 bases, with 22 bases left in between. The CDR3 is CASSFGTSEGGFTGELFF. The CDR3 DNA reads TGTGCCAGCAGTTTCGGTACCTCGGAGGGAGGTTTTACCGGGGAGCTGTTTTTT.

The V gene is TRBV19, the J gene TRBJ2-2; TRBD1 matches at 8 bases. J was trimmed by 6 bases and V by 5 bases; bases with no gene match: 5. Germline V CDR1 and CDR2: LNHDA, SQIVND (reference sequence). There are 14 residues in the CDR3. Here the CDR3 DNA reads TGTGCCAGTAGTGACAGGGGAGTTCCCGGGGAGCTGTTTTTT. Its protein product is CASSDRGVPGELFF. Using reference TRBV19 and TRBJ2-2 for the parts outside the CDR3, the full variable domain is DGGITQSPKYLFRKEGQNVTLSCEQNLNHDAMYWYRQDPGQGLRLIYYSQIVNDFQKGDIAEGYSVSREKKESFPLTVTSAQKNPTAFYLCASSDRGVPGELFFGEGSRLTVL.

CDR3 nucleotides: TGTGCCAGCAGCTTAGACAGGGACTACGAGCAGTACTTC. Its protein is CASSLDRDYEQYF. The chain links TRBV11-2 to TRBJ2-7, with a possible D match to TRBD1 (5 bases). The V end was cut by 0 bases, the J end by 3 bases, with 6 bases between. Germline CDR1 is SGHAT and CDR2 is FQNNGV. This CDR3 comprises 13 residues.

The chain links TRBV2 to TRBJ1-2; 9 bases match TRBD1. This CDR3 contains 16 residues. After removal of 6 bases from V and 1 base from J, the junction contained 9 bases not matched to a gene. From germline, CDR1 is SNHLY and CDR2 FYNNEI. CDR3 in amino acids: CASRGDRVRLNYGYTF. The CDR3 nucleotides are TGTGCCAGCAGGGGGGACAGGGTGAGGCTTAACTATGGCTACACCTTC.

The chain joins TRBV7-3 to TRBJ2-5; the D is unclear. This CDR3 region has 13 residues. The germline gives CDR1 SGHTA, CDR2 FQGTGA. V was clipped by 1 base and J by 3 bases, with 6 bases between them. DNA of the CDR3: TGTGCCAGCAGCTTAATCCAGGAAGAGACCCAGTACTTC. It codes for CASSLIQEETQYF.

The genes are TRBV28 and TRBJ2-7; possibly TRBD1 for D (6 bases). Trimming took off 11 bases at V and 5 bases at J, with 19 bases between the two ends. CDR1 is MDHEN and CDR2 is SYDVKM in the germline V gene. The CDR3 spans 13 residues. The CDR3 reads CAALGQGRHEQYF. CDR3 nucleotides: TGTGCCGCTTTGGGGCAGGGGAGACACGAGCAGTACTTC.

The gene calls are TRBV6-4 and TRBJ2-1, with TRBD2 identical over 9 bases. This CDR3 comprises 14 residues. Germline V lookup: CDR1 MRHNA, CDR2 SNTAGT. CDR3 bases: TGTGCTTCTAGGCGGGAGGGGGTGAACAATGAGCAGTTCTTC. This codes for CASRREGVNNEQFF.

This rearrangement joins TRBV19 to TRBJ2-7; a weak D match, TRBD2 (6 bases). This CDR3 spans 15 amino acids. V was pared by 5 bases and J by 1 base, with 15 bases between. Germline-derived CDR1 and CDR2 are LNHDA and SQIVND (reference sequence). The CDR3 DNA follows: TGTGCCAGTAGTTTCGGGAGCGGCCCTTCCTACGAGCAGTACTTC. Its translation: CASSFGSGPSYEQYF.

This clone has more than one count but fewer than ten. The chain joins TRBV6-1 to TRBJ2-2; unclear D gene. Germline assignment: CDR1 MNHNS and CDR2 SASEGT. V was trimmed by 4 bases and J by 6 bases, leaving 6 bases between them. The CDR3 covers 12 residues. CDR3 sequence (DNA): TGTGCCAGCAGTGTTCTTTCCGGGGAGCTGTTTTTT. This translates into CASSVLSGELFF.

DNA of the CDR3: TGTGCCAGCAGTGAAGCAGGGGGCAACTATGGCTACACCTTC. Amino acids: CASSEAGGNYGYTF. The chain uses TRBV2 and TRBJ1-2; TRBD1 matches at 7 bases. The germline CDR1 and CDR2 sequences are SNHLY and FYNNEI. This CDR3 spans 14 amino acids. V trimming: 0 bases; J trimming: 2 bases; junction bases outside the gene matches: 0. Drawing the rest from reference TRBV2 and TRBJ1-2, the complete variable domain is EPEVTQTPSHQVTQMGQEVILRCVPISNHLYFYWYRQILGQKVEFLVSFYNNEISEKSEIFDDQFSVERPDGSNFTLKIRSTKLEDSAMYFCASSEAGGNYGYTFGSGTRLTVV.